This T cell receptor beta chain comes out of a study of T-cell memory formation after mild COVID-19. Comments on this clonotype: Its matching antigen is unknown.

One entry per CDR3 protein, called by TCRdb with MiXCR from the 5' RACE reads. The table lists roughly 160,000 distinct CDR3 sequences, under 14% of them singletons. Points from the study as a whole: Chiefly within CM and EM were the contracting CD4+ clones; CD8+ ones were within EMRA. Contracting clones from day 15 to 85 showed balanced CD4/CD8; later expanders favored CD4+.

The sequence was obtained from a man in his late teens or twenties who had mild COVID-19 (a few samples of this study predate the infection). Cell type and time point are not known. The specimen sequenced was PBMCs or a T cell subset sorted from them (not recorded which).

The CDR3 region is CSAEPPSTDTQYF. For the CDR3, the DNA is TGCAGCGCCGAGCCTCCTAGCACAGATACGCAGTATTTT. The chain carries TRBV29-1 and TRBJ2-3, with D unclear. The ends were cut back, 7 bases at V and 0 bases at J, with 11 bases in the middle. The CDR3 covers 13 residues. Germline CDR1 SQVTM, CDR2 ANQGSEA.